Below, one TCR beta chain is given with its context. What this receptor recognizes is not known. No quality values exist for individual bases; no much larger clone is one base distant. Whole blood was collected in K2EDTA tubes by collaborating institutions according to the institutions' own protocols. Collaborator samples were shipped for TCRbeta analysis as frozen whole blood, isolated PBMCs, or DNA extracted from either sample type. The sample belongs to a study of blood T cell repertoires in COVID-19 (dated by TCRdb to about 2020). In the study overall: Collaborator samples came from the United States, Italy and Spain and covered acute and convalescent phases of COVID-19. Samples were obtained from the ongoing ImmuneRACE study (first 160 participants) and from approximately 1,200 subjects provided by 6 global collaborators. The repertoires were released in a freely available public database meant as a resource for research on the immune response to SARS-CoV-2. Nearly every sample came with metadata listing a de-identified subject ID, COVID-19 status, age in years and sex. The prospective study material was composed of cDNA or gDNA derived from T cells, B-cell-depleted T cells, or PBMCs. Subjects who had been exposed to COVID-19, were actively infected with it, or had recovered from it provided the deeply sampled blood TCRbeta repertoires that made up the dataset. Where available, HLA class I and class II types were taken from metadata supplied by the sample provider and were not determined by assay-based typing. Overall study outcomes, separate from this receptor: Clinical and demographic metadata were provided uncurated, with the amount varying by source and participant.

TCRbeta CDR3 regions were amplified from genomic DNA using the immunoSEQ Assay, a bias-controlled multiplex PCR. The original pipeline was this. The number of nucleated cells in each sample was estimated from the amplification of reference gene primers within the assay. To quantify the absolute abundance of each unique TCRbeta CDR3 rearrangement, sequence reads were collapsed and filtered. For each sample, productive Simpson clonality was calculated as the square root of Simpson's diversity index across productive rearrangements. Imported from immuneACCESS, the table was reduced by TCRdb to in-frame sequences with V and J called. These copies leave out some clones; in studies compared against another copy, an unresolved V gene accounts for under half, and the cause of the remainder is not known. The D gene and trimming were derived from the DNA, and the V and J assignments and clone size from that table. The sample data list more than 150,000 clones, and approximately 91% of these were observed just once. Around 6.6% of the sample comes from the top ten.

Clipping removes 6 bases from V and 7 bases from J, with 7 as the unmatched junction base count. From a lookup of the germline V gene, CDR1 and CDR2 are MNHEY and SVGAGI. The CDR3 numbers 14 residues from cysteine through phenylalanine. Only CDR3 DNA remains: 42 bases, in frame from the first base. The chain is made from TRBV6-5 and TRBJ1-5, with 9 middle bases fitting TRBD1. Input material: peripheral blood. The origin of this receptor is a middle-aged man with acute or convalescent COVID-19. The nucleotides are TGTGCCAGCAGCCCCGGGACAGGGACCCAGCCCCAGCATTTT. Its amino acids are CASSPGTGTQPQHF.